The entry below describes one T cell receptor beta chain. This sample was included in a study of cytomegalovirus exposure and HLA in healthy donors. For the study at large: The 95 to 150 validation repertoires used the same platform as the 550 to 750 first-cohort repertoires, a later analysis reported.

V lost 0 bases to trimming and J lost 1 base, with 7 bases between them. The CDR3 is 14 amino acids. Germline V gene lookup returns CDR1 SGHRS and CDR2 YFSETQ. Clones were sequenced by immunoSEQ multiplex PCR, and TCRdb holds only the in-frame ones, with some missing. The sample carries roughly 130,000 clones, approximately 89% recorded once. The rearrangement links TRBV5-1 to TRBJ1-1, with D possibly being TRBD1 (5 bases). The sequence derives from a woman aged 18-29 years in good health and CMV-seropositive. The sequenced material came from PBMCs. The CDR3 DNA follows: TGCGCCAGCAGCTTGGATCAGGGGAACACTGAAGCTTTCTTT. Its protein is CASSLDQGNTEAFF.